The 19 T cell receptor beta chains below all came from one sample that was sequenced in a study of T cells in localized non-small cell lung cancer. Profiled with immunoSEQ multiplex PCR; TCRdb holds only in-frame clones, not every one. The table records some 50,000 clones, about four fifths of them present only once. The sequenced sample was peripheral blood mononuclear cells, obtained before any cancer treatment. Receptor source: a man between 40 and 70 years old with stage III lung adenocarcinoma.

The DNA for the CDR3 is TGTGCCAGCAGCTTACGGTCAGGGGCCTACCCCACTGAAGCTTTCTTT. Encoded protein: CASSLRSGAYPTEAFF. The chain links TRBV7-2 to TRBJ1-1; possible D gene TRBD1, 6 bases. Per germline, CDR1 SGHTA and CDR2 FQGNSA. V lost 2 bases to trimming and J lost 4 bases, with 17 bases between them. This CDR3 comprises 16 residues.

This clone was detected only once. A read error may produce the germline difference seen at one junction end. The chain recombines TRBV7-7 with TRBJ1-1; the D gene is possibly TRBD1 (5 bases). The CDR3 is made up of 13 amino acids. The germline V gene has CDR1 SSHAT and CDR2 FNYEAQ (reference sequence). CDR3 sequence: CASSLDRNTEAFF. CDR3 bases: TGTGCTAGCAGCTTAGACAGAAACACTGAAGCTTTCTTT.

This clone has a single count. V and J are TRBV4-2 and TRBJ2-7; no definite D call. Germline V gives CDR1 LGHNA, CDR2 YNFKEQ. V gave up 1 base and J gave up 2 bases, with 15 bases separating them. This CDR3 has 16 amino acids. CDR3 in amino acids: CASSQVWPASTYEQYF. The CDR3 DNA follows: TGTGCCAGCAGCCAAGTTTGGCCGGCATCAACCTACGAGCAGTACTTC.

CDR3 in DNA: TGTGCCAGCAGCGTAGCTGGTAGCGGACAAGAGACCCAGTACTTC. This translates into CASSVAGSGQETQYF. The chain joins TRBV9 to TRBJ2-5; D might be TRBD2 (6 bases). This CDR3 contains 15 residues. V lost 0 bases and J 2 bases, leaving 11 bases between the germline ends. The germline gives CDR1 SGDLS, CDR2 YYNGEE.

The chain couples TRBV27 to TRBJ2-1, with TRBD1 matching 8 bases. V shed 7 bases, J shed 4 bases, and the junction held 12 bases outside the gene matches. CDR1 is MNHEY and CDR2 is SMNVEV in the germline V gene (reference sequence). CDR3 length equals 16 residues. CDR3 nucleotide sequence: TGTGCCAGCACGCCCACAGGGGGGCTATTTTACAATGAGCAGTTCTTC. This encodes CASTPTGGLFYNEQFF.

The J gene is TRBJ1-3, the V gene TRBV11-2; D is unclear. Germline CDR1 SGHAT, CDR2 FQNNGV. V lost 5 bases to trimming and J lost 4 bases, with 18 bases between them. The CDR3 loop spans 16 amino acids. The CDR3 protein is CASSPTPQSGGNTIYF. The CDR3 DNA is TGTGCCAGCAGCCCCACACCTCAGTCCGGGGGAAACACCATATATTTT.

The gene calls are TRBV6-6 and TRBJ2-7; 10 positions agree with TRBD1. This CDR3 is 15 amino acids long. CDR1 and CDR2 from the germline V gene are MNHNY and SVGAGI (reference sequence). V was pared by 6 bases and J by 0 bases, with 5 bases of the junction left unmatched. The CDR3 sequence: CASRTGTGVSYEQYF. In nucleotides, the CDR3 is TGTGCCAGCAGGACCGGGACAGGGGTCTCCTACGAGCAGTACTTC.

This chain joins TRBV7-6 and TRBJ2-7, with 8 bases that match TRBD1. The CDR3 loop spans 15 amino acids. Looked up from germline, CDR1 is SGHVS and CDR2 is FNYEAQ. The trim removed 1 base at V and 3 bases at J, leaving 5 bases unmatched. For the CDR3, the DNA is TGTGCCAGCAGCTTAGGGACAGGGCTAAGCTACGAGCAGTACTTC. The encoded protein is CASSLGTGLSYEQYF.

The CDR3 is CASSLGGHYEQYF. In nucleotides, the CDR3 is TGTGCCAGCAGTTTGGGGGGCCACTACGAGCAGTACTTC. The chain employs TRBV27 and TRBJ2-7; D might be TRBD1 or TRBD2, each matching 6 bases. V lost 3 bases and J lost 3, with 9 bases in between. Germline CDR1 MNHEY, CDR2 SMNVEV (reference sequence). This CDR3 contains 13 residues.

The chain links TRBV15 to TRBJ2-4; 9 positions match TRBD1. The CDR3 consists of 16 residues. Germline-derived CDR1 and CDR2 are LNHNV and YYDKDF (reference sequence). V lost 9 bases to trimming and J lost 5 bases; unmatched junction nucleotides: 14. In nucleotides, the CDR3 is TGTGCCACGAGGCACAGCAGACAGGGGGGAGAAAACATTCAGTACTTC. Its translation: CATRHSRQGGENIQYF.

The CDR3 protein is CSVGRPGDSRPYEQYF. In DNA form, the CDR3 reads TGCAGCGTTGGACGACCCGGGGACAGCCGCCCCTACGAGCAGTACTTC. The chain employs TRBV29-1 and TRBJ2-7; 7 nucleotides match TRBD1. Germline-derived CDR1 and CDR2 are SQVTM and ANQGSEA. This CDR3 comprises 16 residues. J gave up 2 bases and V 4 bases, and 14 bases lay outside the gene matches.

The V call is TRBV27, the J call TRBJ2-7, with no clear D. Germline V lookup: CDR1 MNHEY, CDR2 SMNVEV (reference sequence). The V end was cut by 8 bases, the J end by 1 base, with 9 bases between. The CDR3 sequence is 12 residues long. The CDR3 nucleotides read TGTGCCAGCGGTCACAGATCCTACGAGCAGTACTTC. Encoded protein: CASGHRSYEQYF.

The chain combines TRBV6-1 with TRBJ1-1; D call uncertain. Germline assignment: CDR1 MNHNS and CDR2 SASEGT. V lost 2 bases and J 2 bases, leaving 6 bases between the germline ends. The CDR3 is made up of 13 amino acids. CDR3 in amino acids: CASSEKLNTEAFF. In DNA form, the CDR3 reads TGTGCCAGCAGTGAAAAGTTAAACACTGAAGCTTTCTTT.

This clone was observed a single time. In DNA, the CDR3 is TGTGCCAGCAGTGTAGACAGGGGCTACGAGCAGTACTTC. It translates to CASSVDRGYEQYF. V usage is TRBV6-6 and J usage is TRBJ2-7, with 8 bases that match TRBD1. CDR1 and CDR2 (germline): MNHNY, SVGAGI (reference sequence). This CDR3 is 13 amino acids long. The junction had 3 bases not matched to a gene; V was cut back by 5 bases and J by 3 bases.

The CDR3 reads CASSSGLAGDETQYF. The DNA for the CDR3 is TGTGCCAGCAGCTCGGGACTAGCGGGGGATGAGACCCAGTACTTC. The chain has TRBV11-2 and TRBJ2-5, with TRBD2 identical over 14 bases. Germline CDR1 reads SGHAT; CDR2 reads FQNNGV. With V trimmed by 4 bases and J by 5 bases, 3 bases remained unmatched. The CDR3 covers 15 residues.

This clone was found once. V is TRBV6-4 and J is TRBJ1-2; D possibly corresponds to TRBD1 (5 bases). The V end was cut by 5 bases, the J end by 4 bases, with 14 bases between. The CDR3 loop spans 14 amino acids. The germline V gene has CDR1 MRHNA and CDR2 SNTAGT. The CDR3 sequence is CASSYGTAVYGYTF. In DNA form, the CDR3 reads TGTGCCAGCAGTTACGGGACGGCGGTCTATGGCTACACCTTC.

This rearrangement joins TRBV5-6 to TRBJ1-5; possibly TRBD1 for D (5 bases). V was trimmed by 0 bases and J by 5 bases, leaving 15 bases between them. The CDR3 loop spans 16 amino acids. CDR1 is SGHDT and CDR2 is YYEEEE in the germline V gene. CDR3 residues: CASSLEAAGQYQPQHF. The CDR3 DNA reads TGTGCCAGCAGCTTGGAGGCGGCAGGACAATATCAGCCCCAGCATTTT.

The chain recombines TRBV15 with TRBJ2-5; no definite D call. V was shortened by 0 bases and J by 10 bases, with 15 bases between the two germline ends. Germline V CDR1 and CDR2: LNHNV, YYDKDF (reference sequence). The CDR3 covers 14 residues. The CDR3 spells CATSRDLHPESQYF. CDR3 DNA: TGTGCCACCAGCAGAGATCTGCATCCGGAAAGCCAGTACTTC.

V gene TRBV25-1 combines with J gene TRBJ2-7; D gene uncertain. V lost 0 bases to trimming and J lost 6 bases, with 0 bases between them. From germline, CDR1 is MGHDK and CDR2 SYGVNS. This CDR3 is built from 10 residues. CDR3 residues: CASSEYEQYF. The CDR3 DNA reads as TGTGCCAGCAGTGAATACGAGCAGTACTTC.